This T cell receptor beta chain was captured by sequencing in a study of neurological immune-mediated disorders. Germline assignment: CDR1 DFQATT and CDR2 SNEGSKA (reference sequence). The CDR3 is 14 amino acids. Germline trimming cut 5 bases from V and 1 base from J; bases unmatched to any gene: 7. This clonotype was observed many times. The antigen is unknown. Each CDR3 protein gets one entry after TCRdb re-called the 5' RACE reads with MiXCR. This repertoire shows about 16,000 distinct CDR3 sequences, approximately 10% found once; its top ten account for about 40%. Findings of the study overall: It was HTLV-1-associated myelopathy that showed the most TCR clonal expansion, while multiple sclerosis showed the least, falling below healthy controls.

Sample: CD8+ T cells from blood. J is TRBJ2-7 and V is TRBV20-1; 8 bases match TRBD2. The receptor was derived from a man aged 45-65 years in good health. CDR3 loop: CSAPLAGRSYEQYF. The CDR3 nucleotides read TGCAGTGCTCCCCTAGCGGGCAGATCCTACGAGCAGTACTTC.